This TCR beta chain was identified during a study of T-cell memory formation after mild COVID-19 (TCRdb year 2021). The study in broad terms: TCR sequence clusters from the two donors were found to be largely donor specific. In a couple of donors, T-cell clones that expanded and contracted after mild COVID-19 were followed by sequencing TCRalpha and TCRbeta repertoires longitudinally. Two young, previously healthy adult volunteers, one female and one male, were included in the cohort. What the work shows at the level of the full study, not this receptor alone: Only a couple of mild cases were covered in the study, and larger cohorts including severe cases with pre-infection samples were considered necessary. Contracting CD4+ clones were found mainly in CM and EM memory subsets, while CD8+ clones were enriched in EMRA. Some responding clones were detected in pre-infection memory, which suggested that pre-existing cross-reactive memory T cells had joined the SARS-CoV-2 response. From day 15 to 85, contracting clones showed balanced CD4/CD8 phenotypes, whereas a second wave of clones that expanded from day 15 to 37 leaned towards CD4+. Whether the second-wave clones peaking on day 37 were SARS-CoV-2 specific was not confirmed.

The reads were generated on an Illumina NovaSeq 6000. Using 5'RACE with constant-segment primers, TCRalpha and TCRbeta cDNA libraries were constructed, with sample barcodes and unique molecular identifiers added in the process. Trizol reagent was used to extract RNA from every sample. Libraries were amplified in two PCR steps, with a second sample barcode and Illumina TruSeq adapters added in the second step. The libraries were sequenced on an Illumina NovaSeq using 2 x 150 bp paired-end reads. The published analysis was carried out like this. Reads were demultiplexed and collapsed into UMI-guided consensus sequences with migec v1.2.7. With mixcr v2.1.11, UMI consensuses were aligned to TRA and TRB V and J templates and assembled into clonotypes. Expanded or contracted clonotypes were those called significant by both edgeR and NoisET, with noise models trained on biological replicates. For edgeR calls, the cutoffs were a false discovery rate-adjusted p below 0.01 and a log2 fold-change threshold of 1. As an exploratory analysis of dynamics, max-normalized trajectories of the 1000 most abundant clonotypes were examined by PCA with hierarchical clustering. Separately sequenced CD4+ and CD8+ repertoires were used to assign the CD4 or CD8 phenotype of responding clones. The public reads were quality trimmed at Q25 with fastp and then assembled into clones with MiXCR by TCRdb, keeping productive beta chains. Rows are combined by CDR3 protein, so each entry shows the most common genes and DNA. The V and J calls were not made by the authors but by TCRdb's processing. The sample records 95,000 to 120,000 distinct CDR3 sequences, approximately 22% of which are singletons. Clones ranked in the top ten supply about 42% of the sample.

As regards this clonotype: Its target antigen remains unknown. Base qualities are not provided; no much larger clone lies one nucleotide away.

The germline V gene sets CDR1 to SGHTA and CDR2 to FQGNSA. Measured from the cysteine to the phenylalanine, the CDR3 is 15 residues long. CDR3 DNA is the only sequence kept; it has 45 bases, read in frame from the first base. Cut back by 1 base and 6 bases, the V and J ends lie 13 bases apart. Ficoll-Paque density gradient centrifugation was the method used to isolate PBMCs. The TCR sequence derives from a man between 18 and 35 years old who had mild COVID-19 (a few samples of this study predate the infection). The sample titles of this study are shuffled in the database, so cell type and time point are left out; the donor was told from shared clones. The chain joins TRBV7-2 to TRBJ2-1; the D gene is perhaps TRBD2, on 5 matching bases. The material sequenced was PBMCs or a T cell subset sorted from them (not recorded which). The CDR3 region: CASSLEAASLNEQFF. The nucleotide sequence reads TGTGCCAGCAGCTTAGAGGCCGCTAGCCTCAATGAGCAGTTCTTC.